This T cell receptor (beta chain) was sequenced during a study of identical twins. The CDR3 is made up of 16 amino acids. With 0 bases clipped from V and 5 bases from J, the junction kept 5 bases outside the gene matches. Germline V gene lookup returns CDR1 SGHVS and CDR2 FQNEAQ. Via MiXCR, TCRdb re-called the 5' RACE reads, giving one row per CDR3 protein. The table lists around 960,000 distinct CDR3 sequences, 12% of them singletons. Another study also made use of these data, one on yellow fever vaccine responses in identical twins. That paper notes: A vaccine T cell response that seemed partly convergent and partly personalized was reported in twins.

Material: PBMCs. The chain recombines TRBV7-8 with TRBJ2-3; 10 positions agree with TRBD2. This sequence was found in a woman between 18 and 29 years old in good health. CDR3 DNA: TGTGCCAGCAGCTTAGCTGATAGCGGGGGGCAAGATACGCAGTATTTT. Amino acid sequence: CASSLADSGGQDTQYF.